Presented here are 31 T cell receptor beta chains from one specimen sequenced in a study of cytomegalovirus exposure and HLA in healthy donors. Primers: 60 Vbeta forward and 13 Jbeta reverse. Method: immunoSEQ multiplex PCR; TCRdb's copy keeps in-frame clones and lacks some. The table has some 170,000 clones, 75% to 90% seen once; the top ten hold around 4.3%. The sequenced sample consisted of PBMCs. These receptors were collected from a man between 25 and 39 years old in good health and CMV-seronegative.

The J gene is TRBJ2-6, the V gene TRBV11-2; no firm D call. Germline V gene data show CDR1 as SGHAT and CDR2 as FQNNGV. The V and J ends lost 5 bases and 0 bases respectively, with 20 bases between them. This CDR3 is 19 amino acids long. For the CDR3, the DNA is TGTGCCAGCAGCGCTATACTTAGTTCTCGCTTCTCTGGGGCCAACGTCCTGACTTTC. This encodes CASSAILSSRFSGANVLTF.

This clone was picked up a small number of times. The chain recombines TRBV6-1 with TRBJ1-5; 7 bases match TRBD1. V trimming: 6 bases; J trimming: 9 bases; junction bases outside the gene matches: 5. The CDR3 is 12 residues long. Germline V gene lookup returns CDR1 MNHNS and CDR2 SASEGT. CDR3 region: CASRETGLPQHF. The DNA of the CDR3 is TGTGCCAGCAGAGAGACAGGGCTGCCCCAGCATTTT.

This clone showed up just a few times. The DNA of the CDR3 is TGTGCCAGCTCATCCCTGTTTAAAGCCGGGTCCTCTGGAAACACCATATATTTT. Protein sequence: CASSSLFKAGSSGNTIYF. The chain has TRBV18 and TRBJ1-3; D is unresolved. CDR1 KGHSH and CDR2 LQKENI come from the germline V gene. V dropped 5 bases and J dropped 0 bases, with 20 bases sitting between them. The CDR3 sequence is 18 residues long. Supplemented by reference TRBV18 and TRBJ1-3, the full variable domain reads NAGVMQNPRHLVRRRGQEARLRCSPMKGHSHVYWYRQLPEEGLKFMVYLQKENIIDESGMPKERFSAEFPKEGPSILRIQQVVRGDSAAYFCASSSLFKAGSSGNTIYFGEGSWLTVV.

As for this clone: At one boundary the junction diverges from the germline segment, which might be a read error. The chain recombines TRBV5-4 with TRBJ1-4, with 11 bases identical to TRBD1. The CDR3 loop spans 16 amino acids. Germline assignment: CDR1 SGHNT and CDR2 YYREEE (reference sequence). CDR3 sequence (DNA): TGCGCCAGCAGCCACCTAAGGGGGACAGGGGGGGAAAAACTGTTTTTT. Translating it yields CASSHLRGTGGEKLFF.

The chain links TRBV4-3 to TRBJ1-2; TRBD1 matches at 7 bases. Germline V gives CDR1 LGHNA, CDR2 YSLEER. This CDR3 has 19 residues. The V and J ends lost 4 bases and 2 bases, in that order; junction bases with no gene match: 19. The CDR3 nucleotides are TGCGCCAGCAGCCGAAACTACGAGGAAGACAGGGATGGGAACTATGGCTACACCTTC. Translating it yields CASSRNYEEDRDGNYGYTF.

The rearrangement links TRBV28 to TRBJ2-3, with TRBD2 matching 7 bases. Trimming removed 3 bases from V and 2 bases from J; junction bases left unmatched: 8. This CDR3 has 16 residues. Germline CDR1 reads MDHEN; CDR2 reads SYDVKM. The CDR3 region has the DNA TGTGCCAGCAGTTTTTTGGGGGAGGGCTTCACAGATACGCAGTATTTT. Translation: CASSFLGEGFTDTQYF.

The CDR3 nucleotides are TGTGCCAGCAGCTTGGAGAGGGGGGAGCTGTTTTTT. It translates to CASSLERGELFF. The rearrangement joins TRBV5-4 to TRBJ2-2; no firm D call. The CDR3 spans 12 residues. Germline V gene data show CDR1 as SGHNT and CDR2 as YYREEE (reference sequence). V lost 0 bases to trimming and J lost 8 bases, with 5 bases between them.

The genes are TRBV4-2 and TRBJ2-1, with TRBD1 identical over 9 bases. The CDR3 sequence is 14 residues long. Germline values: CDR1 LGHNA, CDR2 YNFKEQ. The junction had 8 bases not matched to a gene; V was cut back by 4 bases and J by 10 bases. CDR3: CASSPGQGWNEQFF. CDR3 nucleotide sequence: TGTGCCAGCAGCCCGGGACAGGGATGGAACGAGCAGTTCTTC.

The chain uses TRBV6-4 and TRBJ1-5; D uncertain. This CDR3 comprises 13 residues. Germline-derived CDR1 and CDR2 are MRHNA and SNTAGT. V was shortened by 4 bases and J by 3 bases, with 7 bases between the two germline ends. The CDR3 DNA reads as TGTGCCAGCAGTGCTGACATCAATCAGCCCCAGCATTTT. Its translation: CASSADINQPQHF.

This chain joins TRBV12-2 and TRBJ1-2; the table calls TRBD1, which could not be checked here. TRBV12-2 constitutes a pseudogene. The CDR3 covers 14 residues. The CDR3 loop is CASRLPSGNYGYTF. The CDR3 DNA follows: TGTGCAAGTCGCTTGCCCTCAGGAAACTATGGCTACACCTTC.

The chain links TRBV10-3 to TRBJ2-7, with 7 nucleotides matching TRBD1. This CDR3 is 13 amino acids long. Germline trimming cut 10 bases from V and 0 bases from J; bases unmatched to any gene: 6. Per germline, CDR1 ENHRY and CDR2 SYGVKD. CDR3 DNA: TGTGCCACCTTTGGACAGGACTCCTACGAGCAGTACTTC. As protein: CATFGQDSYEQYF.

The rearrangement uses TRBV28 and TRBJ2-7; 7 bases match TRBD2. The CDR3 runs 17 residues. V was pared by 1 base and J by 2 bases, with 11 bases of the junction left unmatched. Per the germline V gene, CDR1 is MDHEN and CDR2 is SYDVKM. In DNA, the CDR3 is TGTGCCAGCAGTTTATTGGGGGGGAGAGCGGGTGCCTACGAGCAGTACTTC. Amino acids: CASSLLGGRAGAYEQYF.

The chain couples TRBV25-1 to TRBJ2-3; a possible D gene is TRBD2 (6 bases). The CDR3 is made up of 16 amino acids. The germline V and J ends were trimmed by 7 bases and 1 base, with 18 bases remaining between them. Germline values: CDR1 MGHDK, CDR2 SYGVNS. CDR3 protein: CASIGGVHHRTDTQYF. The CDR3, as DNA: TGTGCCAGCATTGGAGGGGTACACCACCGCACAGATACGCAGTATTTT.

The J gene is TRBJ2-5, the V gene TRBV19, with 7 bases aligning to TRBD2. CDR3 size: 13 residues. Germline CDR1 LNHDA, CDR2 SQIVND (reference sequence). V gave up 6 bases and J gave up 4 bases; unmatched junction bases: 5. The CDR3 spells CASSPPGGETQYF. The CDR3 nucleotides are TGTGCCAGTAGCCCCCCGGGGGGAGAGACCCAGTACTTC. The full variable domain, rest sourced from reference TRBV19 and TRBJ2-5, is DGGITQSPKYLFRKEGQNVTLSCEQNLNHDAMYWYRQDPGQGLRLIYYSQIVNDFQKGDIAEGYSVSREKKESFPLTVTSAQKNPTAFYLCASSPPGGETQYFGPGTRLLVL.

V gene TRBV5-1 combines with J gene TRBJ2-1; TRBD1 agrees at 9 bases. Trimming removed 5 bases from V and 3 bases from J; junction bases left unmatched: 15. The CDR3 runs to 18 residues. CDR1 SGHRS and CDR2 YFSETQ come from the germline V gene. CDR3 DNA sequence: TGCGCCAGCAGTCACGGCGACAGGGGGTCCCTCTTCTACAATGAGCAGTTCTTC. Translated: CASSHGDRGSLFYNEQFF.

As for this clone: The sample contains more than one DNA sequence encoding this CDR3. The chain uses TRBV27 and TRBJ2-7; D ambiguous. V lost 2 bases and J 3 bases, leaving 5 bases between the germline ends. The CDR3 covers 12 residues. Germline assignment: CDR1 MNHEY and CDR2 SMNVEV (reference sequence). CDR3 sequence (DNA): TGTGCCAGCAGTTTAGGCGGCTACGAGCAGTACTTC. Protein product: CASSLGGYEQYF.

This clone was seen only once. This sequence joins TRBV19 and TRBJ1-1; no definite D call. In germline, CDR1 is LNHDA, CDR2 SQIVND (reference sequence). Between the trimmed V and J ends, which lost 5 bases and 1 base, there was a span of 14 bases. The CDR3 runs to 15 residues. CDR3 sequence reads: CASSPYRRENTEAFF. In DNA, the CDR3 is TGTGCCAGTAGTCCCTATCGACGGGAGAACACTGAAGCTTTCTTT.

V and J are TRBV5-1 and TRBJ2-6; D is perhaps TRBD2 (5 bases). Trimming stripped 0 bases from V and 4 bases from J, with 14 bases between. The germline gives CDR1 SGHRS, CDR2 YFSETQ. The CDR3 length is 17 residues. CDR3 bases: TGCGCCAGCAGCTTGGGACGGCAGGACTCCGGGGCCAACGTCCTGACTTTC. Its translation is CASSLGRQDSGANVLTF.

The chain uses TRBV30 and TRBJ2-1; TRBD2 might be the D (6 bases). The CDR3 has 13 residues. Germline CDR1 GTSNPN, CDR2 SVGIG (reference sequence). The germline V and J ends were trimmed by 1 base and 8 bases, with 12 bases remaining between them. CDR3 loop: CAWSAGLSHEQFF. The DNA for the CDR3 is TGTGCCTGGAGTGCGGGACTTTCCCATGAGCAGTTCTTC. Full variable domain (missing parts from reference TRBV30 and TRBJ2-1): SQTIHQWPATLVQPVGSPLSLECTVEGTSNPNLYWYRQAAGRGLQLLFYSVGIGQISSEVPQNLSASRPQDRQFILSSKKLLLSDSGFYLCAWSAGLSHEQFFGPGTRLTVL.

The chain carries TRBV5-4 and TRBJ2-1; 11 bases are shared with TRBD2. The CDR3 spans 15 residues. Germline-derived CDR1 and CDR2 are SGHNT and YYREEE (reference sequence). The ends lost 2 bases at V and 5 bases at J; junction bases unmatched: 3. The CDR3: CASSLSSGGNNEQFF. The CDR3 coding sequence is TGTGCCAGCAGCTTATCTAGCGGGGGGAACAATGAGCAGTTCTTC.

The gene calls are TRBV9 and TRBJ1-3; no firm D call. Germline loops: CDR1 SGDLS, CDR2 YYNGEE. Trimming stripped 4 bases from V and 0 bases from J, with 17 bases between. The CDR3 spans 17 residues. CDR3 amino acids: CASSLRDVASSGNTIYF. The CDR3 DNA reads TGTGCCAGCAGCCTACGTGATGTGGCTAGCTCTGGAAACACCATATATTTT.

V is TRBV6-5 and J is TRBJ1-2, with a possible D match to TRBD1 (5 bases). CDR3 length: 15 residues. V lost 2 bases to trimming and J lost 3 bases, with 13 bases between them. CDR1 is MNHEY and CDR2 is SVGAGI in the germline V gene. This CDR3 reads CASSYREWGDYGYTF. The CDR3 DNA is TGTGCCAGCAGTTACCGCGAATGGGGGGACTATGGCTACACCTTC.

In this sample, this clone turned up a few times. This chain connects TRBV15 to TRBJ2-5; D ambiguous. Germline CDR1 LNHNV, CDR2 YYDKDF (reference sequence). Trimming shortened V by 3 bases and J by 4 bases, and 6 bases separated the two germline ends. This CDR3 region has 12 residues. The CDR3 here is CATSSYTETQYF. Written as DNA, the CDR3 is TGTGCCACCAGCAGCTATACAGAGACCCAGTACTTC.

CDR3 residues: CASSPGTVTGIGYEQYF. CDR3 bases: TGTGCCAGCAGCCCAGGAACCGTGACAGGGATCGGCTACGAGCAGTACTTC. The V gene is TRBV7-8, the J gene TRBJ2-7; TRBD1 matches 7 bases. With 5 bases clipped from V and 3 bases from J, the junction kept 16 bases outside the gene matches. Germline CDR1 SGHVS, CDR2 FQNEAQ. The CDR3 extends over 17 amino acids.

The genes are TRBV5-4 and TRBJ2-3; D is possibly TRBD2 (5 bases). Germline CDR1 and CDR2: SGHNT and YYREEE (reference sequence). V was pared by 1 base and J by 2 bases, with 14 bases between. CDR3 length equals 16 residues. The CDR3 nucleotides read TGTGCCAGCAGCTTGCTAACCCTCGGGGACACAGATACGCAGTATTTT. It encodes CASSLLTLGDTDTQYF.

There are a few counts of this clone. V usage is TRBV7-2 and J usage is TRBJ1-2, with a possible D match to TRBD1 (5 bases). The length of the CDR3 is 14 residues. The germline V and J ends were trimmed by 1 base and 2 bases, with 8 bases remaining between them. The germline CDR1 and CDR2 sequences are SGHTA and FQGNSA. CDR3 sequence reads: CASSLEQANYGYTF. In nucleotides, the CDR3 is TGTGCCAGCAGCTTAGAACAGGCAAACTATGGCTACACCTTC.

This clone was counted between two and nine times. The chain links TRBV19 to TRBJ1-1; no definite D call. From germline, CDR1 is LNHDA and CDR2 SQIVND (reference sequence). Trimming shortened V by 9 bases and J by 4 bases, and 9 bases separated the two germline ends. The CDR3 consists of 11 residues. The CDR3 bases are TGTGCCAGCTGGTCCGGCACTGAAGCTTTCTTT. Protein product: CASWSGTEAFF.

This clone was counted once. V is TRBV27 and J is TRBJ2-7, with TRBD1 matching 7 bases. Germline trimming cut 2 bases from V and 4 bases from J; bases unmatched to any gene: 5. The CDR3 is 14 amino acids. CDR1 is MNHEY, CDR2 SMNVEV, per germline (reference sequence). CDR3 sequence (DNA): TGTGCCAGCAGTTTAGGGGGCAGGGGGTACGAGCAGTACTTC. This codes for CASSLGGRGYEQYF.

This clone was picked up a small number of times. This sequence joins TRBV28 and TRBJ1-5; D is unclear. Trimming pared 3 bases from V and 0 bases from J, leaving 6 bases between. CDR1 is MDHEN, CDR2 SYDVKM, per germline. This CDR3 has 14 amino acids. CDR3: CASSLGDSNQPQHF. The CDR3 DNA reads TGTGCCAGCAGTTTGGGAGATAGCAATCAGCCCCAGCATTTT.

The rearrangement uses TRBV7-2 and TRBJ2-7; TRBD2 is a possible D gene (6 bases). This CDR3 contains 14 residues. Germline CDR1 SGHTA, CDR2 FQGNSA. V was shortened by 2 bases and J by 4 bases, with 12 bases between the two germline ends. In DNA, the CDR3 is TGTGCCAGCAGCTTAAACGGAGGGATATACGAGCAGTACTTC. Amino acids: CASSLNGGIYEQYF.

The genes are TRBV28 and TRBJ1-4, with TRBD1 identical over 8 bases. From germline, CDR1 is MDHEN and CDR2 SYDVKM. V was clipped by 8 bases and J by 5 bases; unmatched bases: 7. This CDR3 is 14 amino acids long. The chain's CDR3 is CASGHRGLNEKLFF. The DNA for the CDR3 is TGTGCCAGCGGCCACAGGGGGTTGAATGAAAAACTGTTTTTT.